The 17 T cell receptor beta chains presented below share a single source sample, sequenced in a study of OX40 agonist ivuxolimab in advanced cancers. Using immunoSEQ multiplex PCR, the repertoire was profiled, and TCRdb retains in-frame clones only, with some absent. Among tens of thousands of clones, approximately 78% were seen once, and the ten largest hold more than 1.5%. The specimen was CD4+ or CD8+ T cells sorted from blood, collected in a trial of the OX40 agonist ivuxolimab. These receptors were collected from an adult with an advanced solid tumor such as melanoma, head and neck, liver or kidney cancer.

The rearrangement links TRBV2 to TRBJ2-1, with D tentatively TRBD1 (5 bases). The CDR3 extends over 15 amino acids. Germline V gives CDR1 SNHLY, CDR2 FYNNEI. V lost 3 bases and J lost 1, with 10 bases in between. Here the CDR3 DNA reads TGTGCCAGCAGTGAGACGACAGATTCCTACAATGAGCAGTTCTTC. It codes for CASSETTDSYNEQFF.

The V and J genes are TRBV18 and TRBJ2-7; 9 bases are a match to TRBD1. Germline assignment: CDR1 KGHSH and CDR2 LQKENI. The CDR3 contains 15 residues. V gave up 4 bases and J gave up 5 bases; unmatched junction bases: 9. CDR3 amino acids: CASSLHPGQGDEQYV. CDR3 DNA sequence: TGTGCCAGCTCACTACATCCGGGACAGGGTGACGAGCAGTACGTC.

This clone has just a few counts. The chain joins TRBV15 to TRBJ2-6; D uncertain. V was pared by 1 base and J by 0 bases, with 16 bases between. The CDR3 is 19 residues long. Per germline, CDR1 LNHNV and CDR2 YYDKDF (reference sequence). The CDR3 protein is CATSRVWSDSRSGANVLTF. Here the CDR3 DNA reads TGTGCCACCAGCAGAGTATGGAGTGACTCACGCTCTGGGGCCAACGTCCTGACTTTC.

The V and J genes are TRBV19 and TRBJ2-6; D is perhaps TRBD1 (6 bases). The ends were cut back, 2 bases at V and 1 base at J, with 12 bases in the middle. The CDR3 consists of 17 residues. Germline-derived CDR1 and CDR2 are LNHDA and SQIVND (reference sequence). This CDR3 is CASSITGSASGANVLTF. The CDR3 nucleotides are TGTGCCAGTAGTATAACAGGGAGTGCTTCTGGGGCCAACGTCCTGACTTTC.

The chain is built from TRBV29-1 and TRBJ1-2; D not resolved. The CDR3 totals 11 residues. Per germline, CDR1 SQVTM and CDR2 ANQGSEA. For the CDR3, the DNA is TGCAGTGTTACAGTGGGCGGGGGCTACACCTTC. Protein: CSVTVGGGYTF.

J is TRBJ1-3 and V is TRBV27; D unclear. V lost 4 bases and J 6 bases, leaving 16 bases between the germline ends. Germline assignment: CDR1 MNHEY and CDR2 SMNVEV (reference sequence). The CDR3 totals 15 residues. CDR3 loop: CASSSRESTLNTIYF. CDR3 nucleotides: TGTGCCAGCAGTTCGAGGGAATCCACTCTAAACACCATATATTTT.

V is TRBV5-1 and J is TRBJ2-1, with D perhaps being TRBD1 or TRBD2 (5 bases each). The germline gives CDR1 SGHRS, CDR2 YFSETQ. The length of the CDR3 is 15 residues. V dropped 0 bases and J dropped 5 bases, with 12 bases sitting between them. The DNA of the CDR3 is TGCGCCAGCAGCTTGGACGGTGGGACGCACAATGAGCAGTTCTTC. Protein product: CASSLDGGTHNEQFF.

This clone was seen more than once but under ten times. Here the CDR3 reads CATSRDQSSSYEQYV. The CDR3 region has the DNA TGTGCCACCAGCAGAGATCAAAGTTCCTCCTACGAGCAGTACGTC. V usage is TRBV15 and J usage is TRBJ2-7, with no clear D. The V gene lost 0 bases and the J gene lost 0 bases, with 9 bases spanning the gap. Per germline, CDR1 LNHNV and CDR2 YYDKDF (reference sequence). CDR3 length: 15 amino acids.

The rearrangement links TRBV5-1 to TRBJ2-3; perhaps TRBD2 as D (6 bases). The CDR3 has 14 residues. Looked up from germline, CDR1 is SGHRS and CDR2 is YFSETQ. Trimming removed 4 bases from V and 4 bases from J, with 13 bases in between. The CDR3 reads CASSITGAADTQYF. The CDR3 region has the DNA TGCGCCAGCAGCATCACGGGAGCGGCAGATACGCAGTATTTT.

This clone has a single count. The V call is TRBV7-3, the J call TRBJ1-3; D might be TRBD1 (5 bases). V was cut by 6 bases and J by 0 bases, with 6 bases left in between. Germline CDR1 reads SGHTA; CDR2 reads FQGTGA. The CDR3 loop spans 13 amino acids. CDR3 region: CASSTGSGNTIYF. The CDR3 DNA follows: TGTGCCAGCAGTACAGGCTCTGGAAACACCATATATTTT.

The chain couples TRBV21-1 to TRBJ2-3; the table's D call TRBD2 went unverified against the DNA. TRBV21-1 counts as a pseudogene. CDR3 length: 15 amino acids. Written as DNA, the CDR3 is TGTGCCAGCGCCGGCCACAAGAGACGGGCAGATACGCAGTATTTT. Its translation is CASAGHKRRADTQYF.

The V gene is TRBV5-4, the J gene TRBJ1-2, with TRBD1 identical over 8 bases. CDR1 is SGHNT and CDR2 is YYREEE in the germline V gene (reference sequence). The V gene end was trimmed by 5 bases and the J gene end by 6 bases; junction bases not matched to a gene: 12. This CDR3 region has 15 residues. This CDR3 reads CASSPRDRSFDGYTF. The CDR3 DNA sequence: TGTGCCAGCAGTCCGAGGGACAGGAGTTTCGATGGCTACACCTTC.

V usage is TRBV4-1 and J usage is TRBJ2-7; TRBD1 is a possible D gene (6 bases). Germline CDR1 and CDR2: MGHRA and YSYEKL. Trimming pared 11 bases from V and 0 bases from J, leaving 35 bases between. The CDR3 is 20 amino acids. CDR3 region: CAYGPNPGGLIGPSSYEQYF. The DNA of the CDR3 is TGCGCCTACGGGCCCAACCCTGGGGGCCTTATCGGGCCGAGCTCCTACGAGCAGTACTTC.

V gene TRBV25-1 combines with J gene TRBJ1-2, with unresolved D. The CDR3 is 14 residues long. V was shortened by 2 bases and J by 2 bases, with 9 bases between the two germline ends. CDR1 and CDR2 from the germline V gene are MGHDK and SYGVNS. The CDR3 DNA reads as TGTGCCAGCAGTGAAAACAGCCCGAACTATGGCTACACCTTC. It is translated as CASSENSPNYGYTF.

This clone was picked up one time. The chain recombines TRBV13 with TRBJ2-7, with D uncertain. Trimming cost V 2 bases and J 4 bases, with 9 bases left between them. Germline CDR1 and CDR2: PRHDT and FYEKMQ (reference sequence). The CDR3 has 13 amino acids. In DNA form, the CDR3 reads TGTGCCAGCAGCTTATACGCGAGGTACGAGCAGTACTTC. It encodes CASSLYARYEQYF.

V and J are TRBV5-4 and TRBJ2-5; 8 bases fit TRBD2. The trim removed 3 bases at V and 2 bases at J, leaving 3 bases unmatched. Germline CDR1 and CDR2: SGHNT and YYREEE (reference sequence). CDR3 length: 14 amino acids. The CDR3 region has the DNA TGTGCCAGCAGCTCCGGGACTAGTCAAGAGACCCAGTACTTC. Its protein product is CASSSGTSQETQYF. Full variable domain (remainder filled in from reference TRBV5-4 and TRBJ2-5): ETGVTQSPTHLIKTRGQQVTLRCSSQSGHNTVSWYQQALGQGPQFIFQYYREEENGRGNFPPRFSGLQFPNYSSELNVNALELDDSALYLCASSSGTSQETQYFGPGTRLLVL.

The V gene is TRBV18, the J gene TRBJ1-4; D gene uncertain. Germline-derived CDR1 and CDR2 are KGHSH and LQKENI. Between the trimmed V and J ends, which lost 2 bases and 7 bases, there was a span of 23 bases. The CDR3 covers 18 residues. CDR3 DNA: TGTGCCAGCTCACCATTTGATAGTCGGGCAAGCCAAGGTGAAAAACTGTTTTTT. Amino acids: CASSPFDSRASQGEKLFF. Variable domain in full (rest from reference TRBV18 and TRBJ1-4): NAGVMQNPRHLVRRRGQEARLRCSPMKGHSHVYWYRQLPEEGLKFMVYLQKENIIDESGMPKERFSAEFPKEGPSILRIQQVVRGDSAAYFCASSPFDSRASQGEKLFFGSGTQLSVL.